The entry below gives a single T cell receptor beta chain sequence along with its context. Its antigen is undetermined. This CDR3 comprises 16 residues. V was pared by 6 bases and J by 5 bases, with 10 bases of the junction left unmatched. The germline CDR1 and CDR2 sequences are MNHNY and SVGAGI (reference sequence). The data were obtained in a study of T cell responses to AZD1222 COVID-19 vaccine. At the level of the study: Researchers grouped second doses given at about 4 or about 12 weeks into one pool. Study-wide points: Mapped onto spike, vaccine-associated CD4 TCRs spanned it and were dominant at 160-218 and 743-854. Repertoire collection took place solely once the T cell response had peaked.

Profiling relied on immunoSEQ multiplex PCR, and the TCRdb table lists in-frame clones only, not all of them. Of more than 110,000 clones listed, roughly 92% are singletons. The sequence derives from an adult in good health. This chain joins TRBV6-6 and TRBJ1-4; 9 nucleotides align to TRBD1. Sequencing used peripheral blood, obtained on day 0 of AZD1222 vaccination. The CDR3 reads CASSPFYGTGNEKLFF. The DNA for the CDR3 is TGTGCCAGCAGCCCCTTTTACGGGACAGGGAATGAAAAACTGTTTTTT.